The rows below give T cell receptor beta chains drawn from one sample of a study of blood T cell repertoires in COVID-19. Only in-frame clones appear in the TCRdb table, and some are missing; sequencing was by immunoSEQ multiplex PCR. The sample yields around 65,000 clones, roughly 77% seen once. The sample consisted of peripheral blood. These receptors were taken from a human donor in a cohort sampled during active COVID-19. The CDR3 runs from the conserved cysteine through the conserved F or W. The D gene is left open where the match is weak. Clone size is given for some rows only: seen once, a few or many times, or a class if the clone is expanded.

-,TRBV15,TRBJ2-7,TRBD1,CATSKGQPGEQYF,TGTGCCACCAGCAAGGGACAGCCCGGAGAGCAGTACTTC
-,TRBV28,TRBJ1-1,TRBD1,CASSRQDRPSEAFF,TGTGCCAGCAGTCGACAGGACAGGCCCAGTGAAGCTTTCTTT
-,TRBV27,TRBJ2-1,-,CASSLWGENEQFF,TGTGCCAGCAGTTTATGGGGGGAGAATGAGCAGTTCTTC
-,TRBV4-2,TRBJ2-1,-,CASSQDMSSYNEQFF,TGTGCCAGCAGCCAAGATATGAGCTCCTACAATGAGCAGTTCTTC
-,TRBV19,TRBJ2-1,TRBD1,CASSIQGQGYNEQFF,TGTGCCAGTAGTATCCAAGGACAGGGCTACAATGAGCAGTTCTTC
-,TRBV18,TRBJ2-5,TRBD1,CASSPPGQRQETQYF,TGTGCCAGCTCACCACCGGGACAGCGCCAAGAGACCCAGTACTTC
-,TRBV6-5,TRBJ2-7,TRBD1,CASSYGQGSEQYF,TGTGCCAGCAGTTACGGACAGGGATCCGAGCAGTACTTC
-,TRBV11-3,TRBJ2-2,TRBD2,CASSPGLAGGIGELFF,TGTGCCAGCAGCCCGGGACTAGCGGGAGGAATCGGGGAGCTGTTTTTT
-,TRBV10-3,TRBJ2-5,TRBD2,CAISTRGLAGSETQYF,TGTGCCATCAGTACGAGGGGACTAGCGGGTTCAGAGACCCAGTACTTC
many,TRBV21-1,TRBJ1-4,-,CASSKSGSLEKLFF,TGTGCCAGCAGCAAAAGCGGGAGCCTTGAAAAACTGTTTTTT
-,TRBV19,TRBJ2-1,TRBD2,CASSIGGTSGSGNEQFF,TGTGCCAGTAGTATAGGGGGGACTAGCGGGAGCGGAAATGAGCAGTTCTTC
-,TRBV9,TRBJ2-2,-,CASRTQGDTGELFF,TGTGCCAGCAGGACACAGGGAGACACCGGGGAGCTGTTTTTT
-,TRBV28,TRBJ2-7,TRBD1,CASRRTGESYEQYF,TGTGCCAGCAGGCGGACAGGCGAAAGCTACGAGCAGTACTTC
-,TRBV2,TRBJ2-7,-,CASSEGSTGIRGVEQYF,TGTGCCAGCAGTGAAGGGTCGACCGGGATTCGGGGTGTAGAGCAGTACTTC
-,TRBV2,TRBJ2-3,-,CASSERGYTDTQYF,TGTGCCAGCAGTGAGCGGGGCTACACAGATACGCAGTATTTT
-,TRBV13,TRBJ2-1,TRBD2,CASRSTSGSSYNEQFF,TGTGCCAGCAGGAGCACTAGCGGTAGCTCCTACAATGAGCAGTTCTTC
-,TRBV28,TRBJ2-7,TRBD2,CASSSPGLATYEQYF,TGTGCCAGCAGTTCCCCGGGACTAGCAACCTACGAGCAGTACTTC
-,TRBV28,TRBJ2-1,-,CASSFGPGVGTWSHEQFF,TGTGCCAGCAGTTTCGGTCCGGGGGTTGGGACTTGGAGCCATGAGCAGTTCTTC
-,TRBV3-1/TRBV3-2,TRBJ2-5,TRBD2,CASSRTREETQYF,TGTGCCAGCAGCCGGACTAGAGAAGAGACCCAGTACTTC
-,TRBV7-9,TRBJ2-4,TRBD2,CASSLVVPGGYTAKNIQYF,TGTGCCAGCAGCTTAGTGGTCCCCGGGGGGTATACAGCCAAAAACATTCAGTACTTC
-,TRBV19,TRBJ2-5,-,CASSSRARETQYF,TGTGCCAGTAGTAGCAGGGCCCGTGAGACCCAGTACTTC
few,TRBV6-1,TRBJ2-7,TRBD1,CASSEDRTGPYEQYF,TGTGCCAGCAGTGAAGATCGGACAGGGCCCTACGAGCAGTACTTC
-,TRBV12-3/TRBV12-4,TRBJ1-5,-,CASTKGFQPQHF,TGTGCCAGCACCAAGGGGTTTCAGCCCCAGCATTTT
-,TRBV5-1,TRBJ1-1,-,CASSFETMNTEAFF,TGCGCCAGCAGCTTCGAGACAATGAACACTGAAGCTTTCTTT
few,TRBV2,TRBJ1-4,TRBD1,CASSGQGPLLQKLFF,TGTGCCAGCAGTGGACAGGGGCCGCTGTTGCAAAAACTGTTTTTT
-,TRBV7-6,TRBJ2-5,-,CASSQSRGDQYF,TGTGCCAGCAGCCAGTCCCGGGGTGACCAGTACTTC
-,TRBV4-2,TRBJ1-4,-,CASSQAGVLNEKLFF,TGTGCCAGCAGCCAAGCAGGGGTGCTGAATGAAAAACTGTTTTTT